The T cell receptor (beta chain) under discussion was sequenced for a study of blood T cell repertoires in COVID-19 (TCRdb year 2020). Turning to the overall study: Samples from collaborators originated in the United States, Italy and Spain and spanned both the acute and convalescent phases of COVID-19. A de-identified subject ID, COVID-19 status, age in years and sex were almost always included in the sample metadata. Samples came from the ongoing ImmuneRACE study (first 160 participants) plus 1,254 subjects from 6 global collaborators. The material from the prospective study consisted of cDNA or gDNA derived from T cells, B-cell-depleted T cells, or PBMCs. Where available, HLA class I and class II types were obtained from metadata supplied by the sample provider rather than from assay-based typing. The repertoires were made available in a free public database intended to serve as a resource for research on the immune response to SARS-CoV-2. Deeply sampled blood TCRbeta repertoires from subjects exposed to, actively infected with, or recovered from COVID-19 were included in the dataset. What the authors observed across the whole study: Clinical and demographic metadata were provided uncurated, with the amount varying by source and participant.

There are 17 amino acids in the CDR3, from cysteine to phenylalanine inclusive. Only CDR3 DNA is held: 51 bases, read in frame from base 1. In the germline V gene (reference sequence), CDR1 corresponds to SEHNR and CDR2 to FQNEAQ. Compared with germline, V lacks 4 bases and J lacks 5 bases; bases without a gene match: 8. Enrolling through a virtual design, the prospective study's participants ranged in age from roughly 18 to 89 years and lived across 20 to 25 United States geographic areas. Cohort assignment in the prospective study relied on participant-reported clinical history from a screening survey and a study questionnaire. Recovered participants in ImmuneRACE Cohort 3 were defined as having two consecutive negative NP/OP PCR tests, clearance from a healthcare professional, or resolution of symptoms. In the prospective study, mobile phlebotomists collected whole blood, serum and a nasopharyngeal or oropharyngeal swab from each participant. Prospective study participants could optionally give additional blood draws and questionnaires over an approximately two-month period. Blood samples from the prospective study were shipped frozen or at room temperature prior to DNA extraction.

Notes on this clone: This receptor's antigen is unknown. No clone much larger than this one lies a single base away; base qualities are absent.

The immunoSEQ Assay, a bias-controlled multiplex PCR, was used to amplify TCRbeta CDR3 regions from genomic DNA. The study's processing was this. Within the assay, amplification of reference gene primers was used to estimate how many nucleated cells each sample contained. To quantify the absolute abundance of each unique TCRbeta CDR3 rearrangement, sequence reads were collapsed and filtered. For each sample, productive Simpson clonality was calculated as the square root of Simpson's diversity index across productive rearrangements. TCRdb limited this immuneACCESS table to in-frame rearrangements with V and J called. A share of clones is missing; checked studies link under half to unresolved V genes, and the rest is unexplained. The V and J calls and clone size come from that table; D and trimming were worked out from the DNA. This sample holds about 300,000 clones; 86% were observed only once. In total, the top ten clones hold around 9.3% of the sample.

The material sequenced was PBMCs or T cells enriched from blood (not recorded which). The chain couples TRBV7-9 to TRBJ2-3, and 14 junction bases match TRBD2. This receptor was identified in a young woman who had recovered from COVID-19. CDR3 region: CASSSGTSGSWVDTQYF. The DNA sequence is as follows: TGTGCCAGCAGCTCCGGGACTAGCGGGAGTTGGGTAGATACGCAGTATTTT.